This TCR beta chain derives from a study of response to subunit inactivated influenza vaccine. Study-wide points: Authors suggested seasonal influenza vaccinations each recruit few new T cells.

The CDR3 length is 16 residues. Germline V CDR1 and CDR2: MNHNS, SASEGT. With V trimmed by 6 bases and J by 2 bases, 7 bases remained unmatched. TCRdb called the RT-PCR reads again in MiXCR, with one record for every CDR3 protein. This table holds about 700,000 distinct CDR3 sequences, roughly 13% found once. In regard to this clonotype: The antigen remains unidentified.

This sample comprised PBMCs from blood, obtained 14 to 15 days before vaccination. This sequence was found in a man aged 45-65 years who received an inactivated influenza vaccine. V gene TRBV6-1 combines with J gene TRBJ2-5; 12 nucleotides align to TRBD2. CDR3 bases: TGTGCCAGCAGCCCTCGGACTAGCGGGATTCAAGAGACCCAGTACTTC. Protein product: CASSPRTSGIQETQYF.